This record covers a single T cell receptor (beta chain). V lost 0 bases, J lost 2 bases, and 4 bases stayed unmatched. This CDR3 contains 14 residues. Germline-derived CDR1 and CDR2 are DFQATT and SNEGSKA (reference sequence). These data are taken from a study of T-cell reconstitution after alpha-beta-depleted transplantation in children. During its preparation, the TCRbeta library received unique molecular identifiers. TCRdb itself ran the PCR reads through MiXCR, one entry per CDR3 protein. The table records 600,000 or so distinct CDR3 sequences, approximately 22% of them present only once. Sequencing was performed on PBMCs, mostly from graft donor cells, taken 360 days after TCRalphabeta/CD19-depleted stem cell transplant. The J gene is TRBJ2-7, the V gene TRBV20-1; 7 bases fit TRBD2. The clonotype originates from a boy in the first two years of life who had a stem cell transplant for acute myeloid leukemia, so the T cells may come from the graft donor. DNA of the CDR3: TGCAGTGCTAGAGAGGGAGGGAAAACCTACGAGCAGTACGTC. Its translation is CSAREGGKTYEQYV.